This T cell receptor beta chain was recorded in a study of cytomegalovirus exposure and HLA in healthy donors (dated by TCRdb to 2016 to 2017). Regarding the complete study: In an earlier analysis of 587 of the donors, about 260 Gb of sequence data and about 110 million unique TCR beta sequences from about 179 million T cells were reported. In an earlier analysis of 587 of the donors, high-throughput TCR beta sequencing was used to judge whether each TCR beta V gene segment behaved as functional or pseudogenic. Every discovery cohort repertoire had been produced on one sequencing platform. HLA typing covered class I and class II loci at four-digit resolution. Besides the first cohort of approximately 670 subjects, a separate validation cohort made up of 95 to 150 different subjects was used. A later genetic analysis used genome-wide SNP genotypes for about 65% of the roughly 700 donors, treating that subset as a discovery cohort. Donor age, sex, ethnicity and CMV serostatus were compiled together with the repertoire data. Roughly 5 DR-DQ haplotypes were handled as single units for association and clustering, since linkage in the cohort was strong. High-throughput TCR immunosequencing, statistical association of individual TCRs with disease status, and machine learning were combined to predict cytomegalovirus infection status. An early release covering more than 500 HLA-typed donors comprised around 300 gigabases of sequencing data and some 79 million unique TCR sequences. The aim of the study was to test whether cataloging public T cell receptors could identify signatures of past pathogen exposure. On average, 235,054 unique TCR beta nucleotide sequences were sequenced per donor among roughly 430 genotyped donors of the cohort, with roughly 18% of those sequences being non-productive. The later analysis used no new phenotypic data to find candidate immune exposures, relying instead on TCR beta sequences and their occurrence across donors. A later analysis re-examined previously published TCR beta repertoires from more than 550 donors and added high-resolution HLA genotyping to investigate patterns of TCR occurrence. Typing coverage differed by locus: A, B, C, DRB1 and DQB1 were typed in roughly 620-630 donors, DQA1 in about 560, DPA1 in 600 to 610, and DPB1 in 472. The study used immunosequencing to profile the T cell repertoires of 666 subjects and linked those repertoires to cytomegalovirus serostatus. Of the roughly 400 genotyped donors, 70% to 90% were placed in the genetic ancestry cluster associated with self-reported Caucasian donors. Here is what the overall study found, with its caveats: Compared with the roughly 600-donor mean, donors in an Asian-associated ancestry cluster had fewer N-insertions in productive TCRs, according to a later genetic analysis. In a later analysis, HLA-associated TCR beta chains were found to be more clonally expanded and to have lower generation probabilities than equally common non-associated chains. A further reported finding was that TCR beta sequences accurately predicted the HLA-A and HLA-B alleles for most subjects in the first cohort. Some IMGT-functional V segments, including TRBV6-2 and TRBV6-3, could not be told apart with the 87-base-pair reads, so those segments were excluded. Linkage disequilibrium might explain the correlated functional status among segregating V segments, but an unknown experimental factor could not be ruled out. The authors suggested that the approach could potentially be extended to other disease states and immunological phenotypes. HLA typing was unavailable for some donors at each locus, so association tests used only the typed subset. A total of 150 to 200 TCR beta chains were listed by the study as associated with cytomegalovirus. The presence/absence analyses assumed that sequencing depth was roughly uniform across donors, and that assumption may not be true. Because counts were too low, about 18 rarely observed V segments, including chromosome 9 orphons, were excluded from the earlier analysis of under 650 of the donors. In vitro tests confirmed that a few of the cytomegalovirus-associated TCR beta chains recognize cytomegalovirus antigens. A cluster of highly shared sequence variants was judged likely to represent a technical artifact of the sequencing pipeline. Only TCR beta chains were sequenced in this cohort, and the absence of alpha or paired-chain data limited detectable features. CMV serostatus was the only immune exposure information available for the cohort. Strong co-occurrence of HLA alleles, especially DR and DQ, made assigning TCR associations to individual alleles difficult. A later analysis reported that several top co-occurrence clusters appeared linked to parvovirus B19, influenza, CMV and Epstein-Barr virus. The classifier was reported to diagnose cytomegalovirus status with high specificity and sensitivity in both the original and validation cohorts. Most TCR sequences were observed very rarely across donors, whereas some public TCRs were present in many individuals. According to a later analysis, most CMV-associated TCR beta chains appeared to be HLA-restricted, and the HLA associations seemed to be driven largely by CMV exposure. Specific HLA alleles were associated with about 17,000 TCR beta sequences at a false discovery rate of 0.05 in a later analysis. Broadly in line with IMGT annotations, most TCR beta V segments showed up in productive rearrangements about 87% or about 30% of the time in an earlier analysis of a few hundred of the donors. In a later analysis, the rate of TCR association differed among HLA loci, with DRB1 alleles having the most associated TCRs and HLA-C alleles having the fewest. An association between a missense DCLRE1C variant and V-gene and J-gene trimming of TCR beta chains was found in a later genetic analysis and replicated in an independent cohort.

As concerns this clone: It lacks a known antigen. It has no much larger one-base neighbor in the sample; base qualities were not kept.

Library prep was done by the immunoSEQ multiplex PCR assay. A mixture of 60 forward primers for TCR Vbeta segments and 13 reverse primers for TCR Jbeta segments was used in the multiplex PCR. The CDR3 region of rearranged TCR beta genes was amplified from genomic DNA with a multiplex PCR assay. The Illumina HiSeq System was used to sequence the amplified TCR beta libraries as 87-base-pair reads. The authors' pipeline ran thus. Across the roughly 670 repertoires, a later analysis counted approximately 75 million unique TCR beta chains, around 10 million of which were shared by at least two donors. A nearest-neighbor algorithm error-corrected the raw reads and collapsed the reads into unique sequences, merging closely related sequences to remove PCR and sequencing errors. To assign V, D and J gene segments, CDR3 sequences were aligned to IMGT reference sequences. For a sequence to be retained, a match of at least six nucleotides was required to both a V gene segment and a J gene segment. Rearrangements were classified as productive when the CDR3 lacked stop codons and remained in frame with V and J, and all other rearrangements were classified as non-productive. Following IMGT convention, CDR3 was defined as the stretch from the second conserved V-encoded cysteine up to the conserved J-encoded phenylalanine. The earlier analysis of around 640 of the donors excluded sequences that lacked an unambiguous match to a single V gene segment. In an earlier analysis of 587 of the donors, a V segment was called functional when productive rearrangements were above 56.7%, and segregating when the standard deviation between donors exceeded 5%. To diagnose cytomegalovirus status from the catalog of TCR beta chain sequences, a statistical classification framework was built. A later analysis assigned V and J genes by comparing TCR nucleotide sequences with IMGT/GENE-DB human TR gene sequences. A later analysis assigned CDR3 sequences and most-parsimonious VDJ recombination scenarios with the TCRdist pipeline. In a later analysis, each TCR beta chain was defined by its CDR3 amino acid sequence together with its V-gene family, and reads lacking a unique V-gene family were excluded. To address suspected cross-contamination and a sequencing artifact, a later analysis removed under 600 highly shared, low-generation-probability nucleotide sequences. In a later analysis, a clonal expansion index was calculated for each public chain from normalized within-repertoire ranks of inferred template counts. In a later analysis, generation probabilities were computed with a VDJ recombination model fitted to out-of-frame rearrangements, and the resulting probabilities were checked against IGoR. Hypergeometric tests were used in a later analysis to score TCR-TCR, TCR-HLA and TCR-CMV co-occurrence, with a repertoire-size bias correction applied to the TCR pairs. In a later analysis, false discovery rates were estimated by permuting HLA or CMV assignments 20 times. In a later analysis, co-occurring TCRs were grouped using DBSCAN, with TCRdist sequence similarity added in when clustering inside HLA-allele-positive subsets. Repertoires with fewer than 30,000 or more than 120,000 public chains were left out of co-occurrence clustering, as were about 5 repertoires with anomalous nucleotide sharing. TCRdb's version of the immuneACCESS table is confined to in-frame rearrangements and falls short of the full clone set. An unresolved V gene accounts for under half of the shortfall where checked; the remainder is of unknown origin. That table furnishes V, J and clone size, whereas the DNA furnished D and trimming. Counted in this sample were about 93,000 clones; about 80% of them appeared once. The ten largest account for approximately 0.56% of the sample.

V loses 6 bases, J loses 4 bases, and the germline ends lie 12 bases apart. CDR1 and CDR2 are drawn from the germline V gene: SGHAT, FQNNGV. Spanning cysteine to phenylalanine, the CDR3 consists of 13 amino acids. Here the CDR3 DNA is all that survives: 39 bases in frame from base 1. The cohort consisted of 600 to 750 healthy bone marrow donors. All cohort members were sampled while nominally healthy, although unrecorded immune exposures were likely present. The donor tested CMV seronegative and was one of the 352 seronegative cohort members. A peripheral blood sample was provided by each donor, and peripheral blood mononuclear cells were used for TCR beta sequencing. Genomic DNA was extracted from the blood cell samples with the Qiagen DNeasy Blood Extraction Kit.

This sequence uses TRBV11-2 and TRBJ1-2, with the D gene not clear enough to name. The sequenced sample was PBMCs. This sequence was found in a man aged 25 to 40 in good health and CMV-seronegative. Here the CDR3 is given as CASSSGVGYGYTF. In nucleotide form, the sequence is TGTGCCAGCAGTTCTGGAGTCGGCTATGGCTACACCTTC.